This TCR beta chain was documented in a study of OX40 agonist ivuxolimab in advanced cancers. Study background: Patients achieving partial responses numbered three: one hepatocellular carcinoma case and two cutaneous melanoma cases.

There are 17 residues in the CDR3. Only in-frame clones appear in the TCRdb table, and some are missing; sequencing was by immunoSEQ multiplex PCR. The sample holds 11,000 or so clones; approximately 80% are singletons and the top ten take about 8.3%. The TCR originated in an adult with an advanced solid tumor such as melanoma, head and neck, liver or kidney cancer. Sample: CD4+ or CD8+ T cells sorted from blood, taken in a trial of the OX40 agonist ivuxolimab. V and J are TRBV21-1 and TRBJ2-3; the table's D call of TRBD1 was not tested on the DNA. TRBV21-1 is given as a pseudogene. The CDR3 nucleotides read TGTGCCAGCAGCAAAGAATACAACAGGCCCCGCGGAGATACGCAGTATTTT. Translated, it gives CASSKEYNRPRGDTQYF.